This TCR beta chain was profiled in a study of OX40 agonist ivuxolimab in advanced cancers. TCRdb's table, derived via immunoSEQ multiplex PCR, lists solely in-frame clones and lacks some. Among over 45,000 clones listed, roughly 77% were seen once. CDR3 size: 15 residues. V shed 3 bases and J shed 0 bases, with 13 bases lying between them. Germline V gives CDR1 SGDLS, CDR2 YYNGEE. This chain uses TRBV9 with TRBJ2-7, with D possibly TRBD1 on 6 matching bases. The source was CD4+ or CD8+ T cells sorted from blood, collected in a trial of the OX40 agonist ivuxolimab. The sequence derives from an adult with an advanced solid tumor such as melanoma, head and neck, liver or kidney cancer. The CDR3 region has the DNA TGTGCCAGCAGCGGCCGGGACACCCTCTCCTACGAGCAGTACTTC. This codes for CASSGRDTLSYEQYF.